Shown below are 17 T cell receptor beta chains from a single sample sequenced in a study of OX40 agonist ivuxolimab in advanced cancers. TCRdb keeps only in-frame clones here, not all; method: immunoSEQ multiplex PCR. Of around 72,000 clones listed, 75% to 90% are singletons. The material was CD4+ or CD8+ T cells sorted from blood, obtained in a trial of the OX40 agonist ivuxolimab. These receptors came from an adult with an advanced solid tumor such as melanoma, head and neck, liver or kidney cancer.

The CDR3 nucleotides are TGTGCCAGCAGTGAAGCTGCTTTTAACTATGGCTACACCTTC. Translated: CASSEAAFNYGYTF. This chain joins TRBV2 and TRBJ1-2; D unresolved. From germline, CDR1 is SNHLY and CDR2 FYNNEI. The V end was cut by 0 bases, the J end by 1 base, with 6 bases between. This CDR3 has 14 amino acids.

This clone was recorded only once. This chain uses TRBV30 with TRBJ1-4; tentatively, D is TRBD1 (5 bases). V was cut by 4 bases and J by 7 bases, with 16 bases left in between. This CDR3 is 14 amino acids long. The germline V gene has CDR1 GTSNPN and CDR2 SVGIG (reference sequence). In nucleotides, the CDR3 is TGTGCCTGGACCTCACAGGCGAGCGTTGAAAAACTGTTTTTT. Translated: CAWTSQASVEKLFF.

The chain carries TRBV4-2 and TRBJ1-2; D uncertain. V was pared by 0 bases and J by 1 base, with 6 bases between. Germline V gives CDR1 LGHNA, CDR2 YNFKEQ. The CDR3 is 14 amino acids. The CDR3 DNA is TGTGCCAGCAGCCAAGACGGAATTAACTATGGCTACACCTTC. Its protein is CASSQDGINYGYTF.

The rearrangement uses TRBV5-1 and TRBJ1-6; TRBD1 aligns across 7 bases. The length of the CDR3 is 13 residues. Germline V gene sequence: CDR1 SGHRS, CDR2 YFSETQ. V gave up 6 bases and J gave up 8 bases; unmatched junction bases: 5. The CDR3 loop reads CASTDRADSPLHF. CDR3 coding DNA: TGCGCCAGCACCGACAGGGCCGATTCACCCCTCCACTTT. Based on the CDR3 plus reference TRBV5-1 and TRBJ1-6, the full variable domain is KAGVTQTPRYLIKTRGQQVTLSCSPISGHRSVSWYQQTPGQGLQFLFEYFSETQRNKGNFPGRFSGRQFSNSRSEMNVSTLELGDSALYLCASTDRADSPLHFGNGTRLTVT.

The rearrangement joins TRBV29-1 to TRBJ2-7, with D unclear. Trimming removed 4 bases at V and 6 bases at J, with 16 bases between. This CDR3 contains 13 residues. Germline V gives CDR1 SQVTM, CDR2 ANQGSEA. CDR3 residues: CSVAARLSGEQYF. CDR3 sequence (DNA): TGCAGCGTTGCAGCAAGACTCTCCGGCGAGCAGTACTTC.

The rearrangement joins TRBV27 to TRBJ2-7, with TRBD2 matching 11 bases. The ends lost 1 base at V and 3 bases at J; junction bases unmatched: 2. The CDR3 loop spans 15 amino acids. The germline CDR1 and CDR2 sequences are MNHEY and SMNVEV (reference sequence). CDR3 coding DNA: TGTGCCAGCAGTTTATTGGGGACTAGCGGCTACGAGCAGTACTTC. Translating it yields CASSLLGTSGYEQYF.

V is TRBV6-1 and J is TRBJ1-6; D gene ambiguous. CDR1 is MNHNS, CDR2 SASEGT, per germline. This CDR3 is built from 13 residues. Trimming left V 6 bases short and J 5 bases short, with 8 bases between. CDR3 coding DNA: TGTGCCAGCAGGACCGCCAATAATTCACCCCTCCACTTT. This translates into CASRTANNSPLHF.

CDR3 DNA: TGTGCCAGCAGCTACCCCGGGACTAGCAAGTTCTTC. This translates into CASSYPGTSKFF. The genes are TRBV5-6 and TRBJ2-1, with 9 bases lining up with TRBD2. This CDR3 region has 12 residues. Losses at the gene ends were 3 bases for V and 14 bases for J; bases not matched to a gene: 6. Looked up from germline, CDR1 is SGHDT and CDR2 is YYEEEE.

This chain uses TRBV28 with TRBJ2-7; 7 bases are shared with TRBD2. Per the germline V gene, CDR1 is MDHEN and CDR2 is SYDVKM. Losses at the gene ends were 7 bases for V and 1 base for J; bases not matched to a gene: 7. This CDR3 contains 14 residues. CDR3 bases: TGTGCCAGCAACTCCCAGCGGGGTTCCTACGAGCAGTACTTC. As protein: CASNSQRGSYEQYF.

Worth noting for this clone: This sample includes further DNA sequences coding for the same CDR3. The chain links TRBV11-2 to TRBJ2-7; unclear D gene. CDR3 length: 14 amino acids. Trimming pared 0 bases from V and 2 bases from J, leaving 8 bases between. Germline V gene data show CDR1 as SGHAT and CDR2 as FQNNGV. The CDR3, as DNA: TGTGCCAGCAGCTTAGATGGCAGAACCTACGAGCAGTACTTC. Protein sequence: CASSLDGRTYEQYF.

The J gene is TRBJ2-7, the V gene TRBV14; unclear D gene. Germline CDR1 reads SGHDN; CDR2 reads FVKESK. V was clipped by 2 bases and J by 5 bases, with 10 bases between them. The CDR3 has 13 residues. The CDR3 here is CASSQSEVHEQYF. CDR3 bases: TGTGCCAGCAGCCAATCGGAAGTCCACGAGCAGTACTTC.

The chain employs TRBV10-2 and TRBJ1-5, with TRBD1 as a possible D gene (5 bases). Looked up from germline, CDR1 is WSHSY and CDR2 is SAAADI. The CDR3 is 14 amino acids. V lost 2 bases and J lost 7, with 12 bases in between. The CDR3: CASSEIGAGQPQHF. CDR3 coding DNA: TGCGCCAGCAGTGAGATCGGGGCTGGGCAGCCCCAGCATTTT.

The chain links TRBV28 to TRBJ1-6, with no clear D. CDR1 MDHEN and CDR2 SYDVKM come from the germline V gene. This CDR3 is 15 amino acids long. Trimming took off 2 bases at V and 7 bases at J, with 12 bases between the two ends. The CDR3, as DNA: TGTGCCAGCAGTTTAGGGGATTCCCGAAATTCACCCCTCCACTTT. This translates into CASSLGDSRNSPLHF.

Remarks on this clone: One end of the junction is discordant with germline, which a read error may explain. The same CDR3 is also encoded by other DNA sequences in this sample. The chain joins TRBV11-2 to TRBJ1-3; D call uncertain. The CDR3 consists of 15 residues. Germline loops: CDR1 SGHAT, CDR2 FQNNGV. The CDR3 sequence: CASSPSEFSGNTIYF. The CDR3 coding sequence is TGTGCCAGCAGCCCCTCAGAGTTCTCTGGGAACACCATATATTTT.

The V and J genes are TRBV5-1 and TRBJ2-3, with TRBD1 as a possible D gene (6 bases). With 4 bases removed from V and 2 bases from J, the gap between germline ends came to 14 bases. This CDR3 is 15 amino acids long. Germline CDR1 and CDR2: SGHRS and YFSETQ. The CDR3 coding sequence is TGCGCCAGCAGCGATGGGACACATACCACAGATACGCAGTATTTT. Its protein product is CASSDGTHTTDTQYF. The whole variable domain, remainder taken from reference TRBV5-1 and TRBJ2-3, is KAGVTQTPRYLIKTRGQQVTLSCSPISGHRSVSWYQQTPGQGLQFLFEYFSETQRNKGNFPGRFSGRQFSNSRSEMNVSTLELGDSALYLCASSDGTHTTDTQYFGPGTRLTVL.

CDR3 residues: CAWTRGGGYNEQFF. The CDR3 DNA sequence: TGTGCCTGGACCAGGGGAGGGGGCTACAATGAGCAGTTCTTC. V and J are TRBV30 and TRBJ2-1; possibly TRBD2 for D (7 bases). The V end lost 4 bases, the J end lost 3 bases, and 13 bases lay between the germline ends. This CDR3 has 14 residues. Germline lookup yields CDR1 GTSNPN and CDR2 SVGIG (reference sequence).

V and J are TRBV14 and TRBJ1-1; D remains unclear. Germline-derived CDR1 and CDR2 are SGHDN and FVKESK. The CDR3 is 15 amino acids. The germline V and J ends were trimmed by 4 bases and 0 bases, with 12 bases remaining between them. The CDR3 loop is CASSLGIGMNTEAFF. The CDR3, as DNA: TGTGCCAGCAGCCTTGGGATAGGGATGAACACTGAAGCTTTCTTT.